Shown below are 22 T cell receptor beta chains from a single sample sequenced in a study of cytomegalovirus exposure and HLA in healthy donors. The data were produced by immunoSEQ multiplex PCR, yet TCRdb's version contains in-frame clones alone and is incomplete. Of a few hundred thousand clones in the sample, nearly 90% were seen once. The specimen sequenced was PBMCs. These receptors all come from a woman aged 18 to 35 in good health and CMV-seronegative.

CDR3 DNA sequence: TGCGCCAGCAGCTTTCGGGGGGCGGTGAATGAGCAGTTCTTC. Amino acid sequence: CASSFRGAVNEQFF. The chain recombines TRBV5-1 with TRBJ2-1, with D possibly matching TRBD2 (7 bases). Germline CDR1 SGHRS, CDR2 YFSETQ. The CDR3 runs 14 residues. V was cut by 2 bases and J by 7 bases, with 13 bases left in between.

The V call is TRBV4-3, the J call TRBJ2-2, with a weak D call TRBD2 (6 bases). This CDR3 has 14 amino acids. Germline V gives CDR1 LGHNA, CDR2 YSLEER. The V end lost 2 bases, the J end lost 6 bases, and 10 bases lay between the germline ends. CDR3 sequence reads: CASSQNLASGELFF. Written as DNA, the CDR3 is TGCGCCAGCAGCCAAAATCTAGCGTCCGGGGAGCTGTTTTTT.

The chain carries TRBV27 and TRBJ1-4, with a possible D match to TRBD1 (5 bases). This CDR3 comprises 16 residues. Trimming pared 3 bases from V and 8 bases from J, leaving 19 bases between. Per germline, CDR1 MNHEY and CDR2 SMNVEV (reference sequence). CDR3 nucleotide sequence: TGTGCCAGCAGTTTGAGTGGAATGCGGGGGTCGGAAAAACTGTTTTTT. Its translation: CASSLSGMRGSEKLFF.

The J gene is TRBJ2-1, the V gene TRBV6-5; 9 bases match TRBD1. The germline gives CDR1 MNHEY, CDR2 SVGAGI. V shed 7 bases and J 7 bases; nucleotides not matched to a gene: 11. The CDR3 is made up of 15 amino acids. Here the CDR3 reads CASKGTGRFKNEQFF. CDR3 nucleotides: TGTGCCAGCAAAGGGACAGGGAGATTTAAGAATGAGCAGTTCTTC.

This clone has more than one count but fewer than ten. The chain recombines TRBV20-1 with TRBJ1-1; D is unclear. Germline-derived CDR1 and CDR2 are DFQATT and SNEGSKA (reference sequence). This CDR3 has 11 amino acids. The V and J ends lost 6 bases and 0 bases respectively, with 5 bases between them. CDR3 region: CSAGMNTEAFF. For the CDR3, the DNA is TGCAGTGCCGGTATGAACACTGAAGCTTTCTTT.

This clone was observed a few times. The chain links TRBV7-9 to TRBJ1-2; D gene ambiguous. This CDR3 spans 18 amino acids. V was clipped by 1 base and J by 0 bases, with 18 bases between them. CDR1 is SEHNR and CDR2 is FQNEAQ in the germline V gene (reference sequence). The CDR3 bases are TGTGCCAGCAGCTTAGTTGGAGTCCAGCCCGTCGCTAACTATGGCTACACCTTC. This gives the protein CASSLVGVQPVANYGYTF.

This chain connects TRBV4-1 to TRBJ2-1; 9 bases map to TRBD2. The junction had 8 bases not matched to a gene; V was cut back by 1 base and J by 4 bases. CDR1 and CDR2 from the germline V gene are MGHRA and YSYEKL. The CDR3 extends over 17 amino acids. CDR3 DNA: TGCGCCAGCAGCCAAGTCCGCGGGGGGGGTTCTTACAATGAGCAGTTCTTC. Its translation is CASSQVRGGGSYNEQFF.

V and J are TRBV20-1 and TRBJ1-2; D not certain. Per germline, CDR1 DFQATT and CDR2 SNEGSKA (reference sequence). Trimming pared 7 bases from V and 2 bases from J, leaving 8 bases between. This CDR3 region has 11 residues. CDR3 sequence (DNA): TGCAGTGTCCAGTTAAACTATGGCTACACCTTC. It translates to CSVQLNYGYTF.

The chain joins TRBV28 to TRBJ1-4, with a tentative D call TRBD1 (5 bases). This CDR3 contains 15 residues. The ends were cut back, 2 bases at V and 2 bases at J, with 9 bases in the middle. Looked up from germline, CDR1 is MDHEN and CDR2 is SYDVKM. DNA of the CDR3: TGTGCCAGCAGTTTAGCGGGGCTTACTAATGAAAAACTGTTTTTT. Protein: CASSLAGLTNEKLFF.

CDR3 coding DNA: TGTGCCAGCATCAGGGGGCAGGGAAACACCATATATTTT. Residues: CASIRGQGNTIYF. The chain recombines TRBV6-1 with TRBJ1-3; 8 nucleotides align to TRBD1. V shed 7 bases, J shed 4 bases, and the junction held 3 bases outside the gene matches. The CDR3 loop spans 13 amino acids. Looked up from germline, CDR1 is MNHNS and CDR2 is SASEGT.

This chain links TRBV7-2 with TRBJ1-2; D gene uncertain. CDR1 and CDR2 (germline): SGHTA, FQGNSA. The CDR3 extends over 13 amino acids. Trimming removed 3 bases at V and 5 bases at J, with 10 bases between. CDR3 sequence (DNA): TGTGCCAGCAGCTTCTTGAGTTCGTATGGCTACACCTTC. Protein sequence: CASSFLSSYGYTF.

This clone showed up just once. The chain employs TRBV19 and TRBJ1-1; D is ambiguous. Germline CDR1 is LNHDA and CDR2 is SQIVND (reference sequence). The CDR3 is 13 residues long. V was shortened by 7 bases and J by 0 bases, with 9 bases between the two germline ends. CDR3 DNA: TGTGCCAGTACCGAACAGTTGAACACTGAAGCTTTCTTT. Amino acids: CASTEQLNTEAFF.

The J gene is TRBJ2-4, the V gene TRBV7-6; 7 nucleotides line up with TRBD2. The ends lost 2 bases at V and 5 bases at J; junction bases unmatched: 6. This CDR3 region has 15 residues. Germline CDR1 reads SGHVS; CDR2 reads FNYEAQ. This CDR3 reads CASSLSSGRENIQYF. In DNA form, the CDR3 reads TGTGCCAGCAGCTTATCTTCAGGGAGGGAAAACATTCAGTACTTC.

This sequence joins TRBV14 and TRBJ2-7; tentatively, D is TRBD2 (5 bases). Germline CDR1 SGHDN, CDR2 FVKESK. The CDR3 has 14 amino acids. V was pared by 1 base and J by 0 bases, with 7 bases between. The CDR3: CASSQVGSSYEQYF. DNA of the CDR3: TGTGCCAGCAGCCAAGTAGGGAGCTCCTACGAGCAGTACTTC. Combining the CDR3 with reference TRBV14 and TRBJ2-7 gives the whole variable domain EAGVTQFPSHSVIEKGQTVTLRCDPISGHDNLYWYRRVMGKEIKFLLHFVKESKQDESGMPNNRFLAERTGGTYSTLKVQPAELEDSGVYFCASSQVGSSYEQYFGPGTRLTVT.

A few counts support this clone. The chain couples TRBV5-5 to TRBJ2-7, with TRBD1 identical over 11 bases. CDR3 length equals 15 residues. The germline V gene has CDR1 SGHKS and CDR2 YYEKEE (reference sequence). The ends lost 5 bases at V and 2 bases at J; junction bases unmatched: 6. The CDR3 sequence is CASRTEGQGAYEQYF. The CDR3 bases are TGTGCCAGCAGAACTGAGGGACAGGGGGCCTACGAGCAGTACTTC. Full variable domain (remainder filled in from reference TRBV5-5 and TRBJ2-7): DAGVTQSPTHLIKTRGQQVTLRCSPISGHKSVSWYQQVLGQGPQFIFQYYEKEERGRGNFPDRFSARQFPNYSSELNVNALLLGDSALYLCASRTEGQGAYEQYFGPGTRLTVT.

This chain uses TRBV11-2 with TRBJ1-2; D remains ambiguous. The germline V and J ends were trimmed by 2 bases and 4 bases, with 11 bases remaining between them. The length of the CDR3 is 14 residues. Germline loops: CDR1 SGHAT, CDR2 FQNNGV. The CDR3 nucleotides are TGTGCCAGCAGCTTATTTGAGGGCGGCTATGGCTACACCTTC. Translation: CASSLFEGGYGYTF.

V and J are TRBV10-1 and TRBJ2-1; D may be TRBD2 (6 bases). Trimming stripped 4 bases from V and 6 bases from J, with 16 bases between. The CDR3 runs 15 residues. The V gene's germline CDR1 is WNHNN and CDR2 SYGVQD (reference sequence). As DNA, the CDR3 is TGCGCCAGCAGTGCGCCCGGTTTGCGGGGCAATGAGCAGTTCTTC. Amino acids: CASSAPGLRGNEQFF.

Notes on this clone: A read error may produce the germline difference seen at one junction end. The V call is TRBV2, the J call TRBJ1-4; 10 bases match TRBD1. CDR3 length: 15 residues. CDR1 SNHLY and CDR2 FYNNEI come from the germline V gene. The CDR3 spells CASREFDRGHEKLFF. CDR3 coding DNA: TGTGCCAGCCGTGAGTTTGACAGGGGGCATGAAAAACTGTTTTTT.

The chain is built from TRBV19 and TRBJ1-2, with D maybe TRBD1 (5 bases). Germline CDR1 LNHDA, CDR2 SQIVND (reference sequence). The ends were cut back, 0 bases at V and 7 bases at J, with 12 bases in the middle. The length of the CDR3 is 14 residues. In DNA, the CDR3 is TGTGCCAGTAGTATAGAAGAAGGGGCCGGTGGCTACACCTTC. Translation: CASSIEEGAGGYTF.

The chain couples TRBV2 to TRBJ1-5; D is unclear. V lost 9 bases and J lost 0, with 15 bases in between. This CDR3 comprises 15 residues. Looked up from germline, CDR1 is SNHLY and CDR2 is FYNNEI. The CDR3 DNA is TGTGCCAGTTCTATGGGAGACGCTAGCAATCAGCCCCAGCATTTT. Translating gives CASSMGDASNQPQHF.

This clone showed up just once. The chain joins TRBV4-1 to TRBJ2-1; 7 bases line up with TRBD1. Germline V gene data show CDR1 as MGHRA and CDR2 as YSYEKL. V was pared by 3 bases and J by 4 bases, with 12 bases of the junction left unmatched. The CDR3 is 17 residues long. The CDR3 is CASSHDRQGPAYNEQFF. CDR3 bases: TGCGCCAGCAGCCACGACCGACAGGGCCCAGCGTACAATGAGCAGTTCTTC.

V gene TRBV11-1 combines with J gene TRBJ1-6; 7 nucleotides line up with TRBD1. CDR3 length: 14 amino acids. J gave up 7 bases and V 5 bases, and 5 bases lay outside the gene matches. CDR1 and CDR2 (germline): SGHAT, FQDESV (reference sequence). CDR3 loop: CASSRQGLNSPLHF. For the CDR3, the DNA is TGTGCCAGCAGCCGACAGGGATTGAATTCACCCCTCCACTTT.